This T cell receptor beta chain was identified in a study of T-cell reconstitution after alpha-beta-depleted transplantation in children. This clonotype was seen repeatedly, ten times or more. As it was prepared, the TCRbeta library received unique molecular identifiers. TCRdb reprocessed the PCR reads via MiXCR and lists one record per CDR3 protein. Of hundreds of thousands of distinct CDR3 sequences in the sample, more than 9% are singletons; the top ten hold roughly 4%. This CDR3 contains 13 residues. The trim removed 5 bases at V and 7 bases at J, leaving 7 bases unmatched. CDR1 SQVTM and CDR2 ANQGSEA come from the germline V gene.

The clonotype originates from a human donor who donated a stem cell graft to a child with acute myeloid leukemia. The chain combines TRBV29-1 with TRBJ2-1; 8 bases align to TRBD1. Specimen: PBMCs from the stem cell graft donor, collected from the stem cell graft. This CDR3 reads CSVTGGVGNEQFF. The DNA for the CDR3 is TGCAGCGTTACAGGGGGTGTTGGTAATGAGCAGTTCTTC.